This TCR beta chain emerged from a study of Ad26.COV2.S vaccination and SARS-CoV-2 variants. Study background: Administration of Ad26.COV2.S was intramuscular, either once or twice 56 days apart. Broader study findings: Vaccinees displayed broader spike-specific TCR repertoires than placebo recipients.

Method: immunoSEQ multiplex PCR; TCRdb's copy keeps in-frame clones and lacks some. The sample lists around 320,000 clones, over 75% occurring once. The trim removed 1 base at V and 6 bases at J, leaving 6 bases unmatched. This CDR3 has 15 amino acids. Germline V lookup: CDR1 SGHRS, CDR2 YFSETQ. Regarding this clone: The antigen is undetermined.

The treatment was: some 20 received Ad26.COV2.S at low or high dose, single or two shots; about five received placebo; per-sample allocation not given. Sampling occurred on day 63 after the first vaccine or placebo injection. This chain connects TRBV5-1 to TRBJ2-3; 9 nucleotides align to TRBD1. The TCR comes from a person aged 18-60 years who received the Ad26.COV2.S COVID-19 vaccine or a placebo. The sequencing used peripheral blood, collected in a trial of Ad26.COV2.S vaccine versus placebo. The CDR3 nucleotides read TGCGCCAGCAGCTTGCAGGACAGGGGCGTGGATACGCAGTATTTT. The encoded protein is CASSLQDRGVDTQYF. The full variable domain, with the rest looked up from reference TRBV5-1 and TRBJ2-3, is KAGVTQTPRYLIKTRGQQVTLSCSPISGHRSVSWYQQTPGQGLQFLFEYFSETQRNKGNFPGRFSGRQFSNSRSEMNVSTLELGDSALYLCASSLQDRGVDTQYFGPGTRLTVL.